A selection of T cell receptor beta chains follows, all from one sample in a study of T-cell reconstitution after alpha-beta-depleted transplantation in children. TCRdb re-called the PCR reads with MiXCR, one entry per CDR3 protein. The repertoire includes about 15,000 distinct CDR3 sequences, approximately 5.3% of them detected once, and around 6.9% sits in the top ten. The material was PBMCs, obtained before TCRalphabeta/CD19-depleted stem cell transplant. These receptors originate from a boy aged 5 to 17 with acute lymphoblastic leukemia, due to receive a stem cell transplant. Both conserved end residues are part of each CDR3. Each record gives: D gene, clone size, V gene, J gene, CDR3 DNA, CDR3 protein. The D gene is left open where the match is weak. Some rows mark clone size as missing; the rest say once, few, many or name a class of expanded clone.

>.|many|TRBV4-1|TRBJ1-2
TGCGCCAGCAGCCAAGATCCGCGATCCGCCTTTTTAAACTATGGCTACACCTTC
CASSQDPRSAFLNYGYTF
>.|many|TRBV29-1|TRBJ1-2
TGCAGCGTTGAACCACAGTCTGGGGGCTACACCTTC
CSVEPQSGGYTF
>TRBD1|many|TRBV20-1|TRBJ2-7
TGCAGTGCTAGACCTACCGACAGGGCATACGAGCAGTACTTC
CSARPTDRAYEQYF
>TRBD2|many|TRBV7-6|TRBJ2-2
TGTGCCAGCAGCCCAGCGGGAGGGAGCACCGGGGAGCTGTTTTTT
CASSPAGGSTGELFF
>.|many|TRBV20-1|TRBJ1-6
TGCAGTGCTGGAGGGGGACTGCATAATTCACCCCTCCACTTT
CSAGGGLHNSPLHF
>.|many|TRBV28|TRBJ1-6
TGTGCCAGCAGTCCCCTAGGGGATTCACCCCTCCACTTT
CASSPLGDSPLHF
>.|medium-sized|TRBV29-1|TRBJ2-1
TGCAGCGTCACTAGCTACAATGAGCAGTTCTTC
CSVTSYNEQFF
>TRBD2|many|TRBV7-2|TRBJ2-6
TGTGCCAGCAGCCCGGGAGGGCCCTCTGGGGCCAACGTCCTGACTTTC
CASSPGGPSGANVLTF
>.|many|TRBV5-5|TRBJ1-1
TGTGCCAGCAGCACCCGAGGTCAGGGGCGGGACACTGAAGCTTTCTTT
CASSTRGQGRDTEAFF
>.|many|TRBV24-1|TRBJ1-5
TGTGCCACCAGTGACACCGGGACTGTGAATCAGCCCCAGCATTTT
CATSDTGTVNQPQHF
>.|many|TRBV7-2|TRBJ2-1
TGTGCCAGCAGCTTAGGCGGGGCCTCCTACAATGAGCAGTTCTTC
CASSLGGASYNEQFF
>.|many|TRBV20-1|TRBJ2-7
TGCAGTGCGACGACAGGTTGGACGTCCTACGAGCAGTACTTC
CSATTGWTSYEQYF
>.|many|TRBV28|TRBJ1-1
TGTGCCAGCAGTTTGGGCCCCCGAATGGAACCTGAAGCTTTCTTT
CASSLGPRMEPEAFF
>.|medium-sized|TRBV6-2/TRBV6-3|TRBJ2-7
TGTGCCAGCAGTCCCGGTGGTTTCAACGACGAGCAGTACTTC
CASSPGGFNDEQYF
>TRBD2|many|TRBV7-9|TRBJ2-1
TGTGCCAGCAGGAAAGCCGCGGGGGGGGGCAATGAGCAGTTCTTC
CASRKAAGGGNEQFF
>.|many|TRBV11-3|TRBJ2-3
TGTGCCAGCAGCTTACGCGGCACAGATACGCAGTATTTT
CASSLRGTDTQYF
>.|many|TRBV2|TRBJ2-5
TGTGCCAGGGGAAGACGTCGTGAGACCCAGTACTTC
CARGRRRETQYF
>TRBD1|medium-sized|TRBV11-2|TRBJ2-2
TGTGCCAGCAGCCCCTGGTGGGCAGGGGGCACCGGGGAGCTGTTTTTT
CASSPWWAGGTGELFF
>.|.|TRBV3-1|TRBJ2-3
TGTGCCACCAGCAACTTACCCATCGGGACTCCATCGGGAGATACGCAGTATTTT
CATSNLPIGTPSGDTQYF
>.|many|TRBV7-6|TRBJ1-3
TGTGCCAGCAGCTCACAGGGCTCTGGAAACACCATATATTTT
CASSSQGSGNTIYF
>.|many|TRBV7-3|TRBJ1-1
TGTGCCAGCAGCTTGAGGATAGGGAGGGCAGGGGTTAACACTGAAGCTTTCTTT
CASSLRIGRAGVNTEAFF
>TRBD1|many|TRBV7-3|TRBJ2-3
TGTGCCAGCAGCCAGGGACAGGGGGAAGATACGCAGTATTTT
CASSQGQGEDTQYF
>.|many|TRBV28|TRBJ1-1
TGTGCCAGCAGTCAAGTACTGGTCACTGAAGCTTTCTTT
CASSQVLVTEAFF
>TRBD2|medium-sized|TRBV4-3|TRBJ2-7
TGCGCCAGCAGCACGGGACTAGCGGGGGAAACCTACGAGCAGTACTTC
CASSTGLAGETYEQYF
>.|many|TRBV2|TRBJ2-6
TGTGCCAGCAGGGGGACTGGGGCCAACGTCCTGACTTTC
CASRGTGANVLTF
>TRBD2|medium-sized|TRBV29-1|TRBJ2-7
TGCAGCGTTGGCCCTAGCGGCTTCTACGAGCAGTACTTC
CSVGPSGFYEQYF
>.|medium-sized|TRBV9|TRBJ1-5
TGTGCCAGCAGCGTAGGCGGGCCCAATCAGCCCCAGCATTTT
CASSVGGPNQPQHF
>TRBD2|many|TRBV6-2/TRBV6-3|TRBJ2-7
TGTGCCAGCAGTTACGGGACTAGCGGGTACGAGCAGTACTTC
CASSYGTSGYEQYF
>.|many|TRBV20-1|TRBJ2-1
TGCAGTGCTGGATTGGTACATCCTATCTCCTACAATGAGCAGTTCTTC
CSAGLVHPISYNEQFF
>.|many|TRBV7-2|TRBJ2-7
TGTGCCAGCAGCTTAGCAGCGCAGGGCTACGAGCAGTACTTC
CASSLAAQGYEQYF
>.|many|TRBV20-1|TRBJ1-1
TGCAGTGCTAGAGATCCAGTCCTGTTCTTT
CSARDPVLFF
>.|many|TRBV28|TRBJ1-6
TGTGCCAGCAGTTTATGGACCTTTTCACCCCTCCACTTT
CASSLWTFSPLHF
>.|many|TRBV7-2|TRBJ1-6
TGTGCCAGCAGATTTCGACAGGATCTTGTCTCACCCCTCCACTTT
CASRFRQDLVSPLHF
>TRBD1|medium-sized|TRBV28|TRBJ2-7
TGTGCCACCCGGGACAGGGGGCAATACGAGCAGTACTTC
CATRDRGQYEQYF
>TRBD1|many|TRBV7-2|TRBJ1-4
TGTGCCAGCAGCCCCTACAGGGGAGGTGAAAAACTGTTTTTT
CASSPYRGGEKLFF
>TRBD2|many|TRBV7-8|TRBJ2-7
TGTGCCAGCAGCCTCTACGGACTAGCGTTGTACGAGCAGTACTTC
CASSLYGLALYEQYF
>.|many|TRBV7-9|TRBJ2-1
TGTGCCAGCAGACCGGGTGCGGCGGTTGAGCAGTTCTTC
CASRPGAAVEQFF
>.|many|TRBV2|TRBJ1-1
TGTGCCAGCAGGGAATTCAGGGAGAGGAACACTGAAGCTTTCTTT
CASREFRERNTEAFF
>.|medium-sized|TRBV15|TRBJ2-1
TGTGCCACCAGCAGAACAAGACTAGGCCATGAGCAGTTCTTC
CATSRTRLGHEQFF
>.|medium-sized|TRBV7-8|TRBJ2-5
TGTGCCAGCAGCCAAGAGACCCAGTACTTC
CASSQETQYF
>.|many|TRBV7-9|TRBJ1-6
TGTGCCAGCAGGCCCCCCCAGGTCGGGTCGAATTCACCCCTCCACTTT
CASRPPQVGSNSPLHF
>.|many|TRBV20-1|TRBJ1-2
TGCAGTGCTATCACACAGGGTGTCTATGGCTACACCTTC
CSAITQGVYGYTF
>.|many|TRBV7-2|TRBJ1-1
TGTGCCAGCAGCTTAGTCGCCTTCGGAGGGGCTGAAGCTTTCTTT
CASSLVAFGGAEAFF
>TRBD1|many|TRBV6-5|TRBJ1-2
TGTGCCAGCAAGACAGGGGGCCCTAACTATGGCTACACCTTC
CASKTGGPNYGYTF
>.|.|TRBV3-1|TRBJ2-1
TGTGCCACCTCCCCGCACGGCCCTAGCTACAATGAGCAGTTCTTC
CATSPHGPSYNEQFF
>.|many|TRBV2|TRBJ1-5
TGTGCCAGCACCGAGGTTCGGGGAGCTGTAGGTCAGCCCCAGCATTTT
CASTEVRGAVGQPQHF
>TRBD2|many|TRBV12-3/TRBV12-4|TRBJ2-6
TGTGCCAGCAGTCTCAATCTAGCGGGGGGGCGCGGGGCCAACGTCCTGACTTTC
CASSLNLAGGRGANVLTF
>.|medium-sized|TRBV20-1|TRBJ1-2
TGCAGTGCTTCTGACAGGAACTATGGCTACACCTTC
CSASDRNYGYTF
>.|medium-sized|TRBV4-1|TRBJ2-5
TGCGCCAGCAGCCAGGGGTATGGCGGGATGCAAGAGACCCAGTACTTC
CASSQGYGGMQETQYF
>.|many|TRBV5-1|TRBJ1-1
TGCGCCAGCAGCTTGACAGCTTCGAACACTGAAGCTTTCTTT
CASSLTASNTEAFF
>.|many|TRBV5-1|TRBJ1-6
TGCGCCAGCAGCTTGTACGGCGGGCCCCTCCACTTT
CASSLYGGPLHF
>.|many|TRBV4-1|TRBJ1-6
TGCGCCAGCAGCCAAGGGTCAATAGGGTCACCCCTCCACTTT
CASSQGSIGSPLHF
>TRBD1|.|TRBV5-4|TRBJ2-7
TGTGCCATGAGCCCTGGGGGGACAGGGCTTTCCGAGCAGTACTTC
CAMSPGGTGLSEQYF
>TRBD2|.|TRBV5-3|TRBJ2-7
TGTGCCATGAGCTCCGGCCGTCTGATAGCGGGAGGGCCTAGGATATCCTACGAGCAGTACTTC
CAMSSGRLIAGGPRISYEQYF